Each of the 25 T cell receptor beta chains below was sequenced from the same sample in a study of T cell changes during pregnancy in multiple sclerosis. The data were produced by immunoSEQ multiplex PCR, yet TCRdb's version contains in-frame clones alone and is incomplete. Of 90,000 to 95,000 clones listed, around 93% are singletons. The sequencing here drew on peripheral blood, taken in the third trimester of pregnancy. These receptors were taken from a female donor with multiple sclerosis, enrolled in a pregnancy study.

The V gene is TRBV2, the J gene TRBJ1-5, with a tentative D call TRBD1 (5 bases). Trimming cost V 3 bases and J 5 bases, with 14 bases left between them. Germline V gene sequence: CDR1 SNHLY, CDR2 FYNNEI. There are 15 residues in the CDR3. The CDR3 spells CASSEGRVVDQPQHF. The CDR3, as DNA: TGTGCCAGCAGTGAGGGCAGGGTCGTCGATCAGCCCCAGCATTTT. The whole variable domain, filled in from reference TRBV2 and TRBJ1-5, reads EPEVTQTPSHQVTQMGQEVILRCVPISNHLYFYWYRQILGQKVEFLVSFYNNEISEKSEIFDDQFSVERPDGSNFTLKIRSTKLEDSAMYFCASSEGRVVDQPQHFGDGTRLSIL.

V gene TRBV7-9 combines with J gene TRBJ2-7; 14 nucleotides align to TRBD2. V shed 1 base and J 7 bases; nucleotides not matched to a gene: 6. The CDR3 consists of 16 residues. CDR1 is SEHNR and CDR2 is FQNEAQ in the germline V gene (reference sequence). DNA of the CDR3: TGTGCCAGCAGCTTAGGACTAGCGGGAGGGCCATGGGAGCAGTACTTC. Translated, it gives CASSLGLAGGPWEQYF.

The V call is TRBV6-5, the J call TRBJ2-7, with D possibly being TRBD1 (6 bases). The germline gives CDR1 MNHEY, CDR2 SVGAGI. Trimming took 2 bases from V and 6 from J, leaving 11 bases between them. The CDR3 totals 13 residues. In DNA form, the CDR3 reads TGTGCCAGCAGTTACGGGACAATGGTCGAGCAGTACTTC. It specifies CASSYGTMVEQYF.

J is TRBJ1-1 and V is TRBV6-5; D is uncertain. The CDR3 is 11 residues long. Germline CDR1 and CDR2: MNHEY and SVGAGI. V gave up 9 bases and J gave up 4 bases, with 9 bases separating them. The chain's CDR3 is CASGRVTEAFF. Here the CDR3 DNA reads TGTGCCAGTGGGAGGGTCACTGAAGCTTTCTTT.

The CDR3 here is CASSLGGGRAQYEAFF. The CDR3 bases are TGTGCCAGCAGCTTAGGGGGTGGGAGGGCACAATATGAAGCTTTCTTT. The rearrangement uses TRBV7-9 and TRBJ1-1; no definite D call. CDR1 and CDR2 from the germline V gene are SEHNR and FQNEAQ (reference sequence). This CDR3 spans 16 amino acids. Trimming left V 1 base short and J 7 bases short, with 19 bases between.

V usage is TRBV29-1 and J usage is TRBJ2-1; 10 bases line up with TRBD2. V dropped 6 bases and J dropped 9; count of bases not matched to a gene: 14. From germline, CDR1 is SQVTM and CDR2 ANQGSEA. CDR3 length: 15 residues. In DNA form, the CDR3 reads TGCAGCGTCGATGGCAGCGGGAGGGTTGCGGGTGAGCAGTTCTTC. Translated, it gives CSVDGSGRVAGEQFF.

V gene TRBV19 combines with J gene TRBJ1-2; the D gene is possibly TRBD1 (6 bases). The V gene lost 10 bases and the J gene lost 0 bases, with 15 bases spanning the gap. Germline lookup yields CDR1 LNHDA and CDR2 SQIVND (reference sequence). The CDR3 runs to 14 residues. The CDR3 reads CAIKQGLPNYGYTF. For the CDR3, the DNA is TGTGCCATAAAACAGGGCCTACCTAACTATGGCTACACCTTC.

This clone was recorded only once. The gene calls are TRBV28 and TRBJ2-6; D uncertain. The ends were cut back, 2 bases at V and 0 bases at J, with 5 bases in the middle. Germline CDR1 is MDHEN and CDR2 is SYDVKM. The CDR3 consists of 15 residues. The chain's CDR3 is CASSLIHSGANVLTF. In DNA form, the CDR3 reads TGTGCCAGCAGTTTAATCCACTCTGGGGCCAACGTCCTGACTTTC.

The V and J genes are TRBV6-1 and TRBJ1-3; D gene unclear. V was pared by 4 bases and J by 0 bases, with 13 bases between. CDR1 and CDR2 (germline): MNHNS, SASEGT. This CDR3 has 16 residues. Written as DNA, the CDR3 is TGTGCCAGCAGTGGCCTCGACTCCACCTCTGGAAACACCATATATTTT. It yields the protein CASSGLDSTSGNTIYF.

CDR3 sequence: CASSARDSSVYGYTF. Written as DNA, the CDR3 is TGTGCCAGCAGCGCCCGGGACAGCTCGGTCTATGGCTACACCTTC. The chain employs TRBV2 and TRBJ1-2, with 7 positions matching TRBD1. The germline CDR1 and CDR2 sequences are SNHLY and FYNNEI. This CDR3 has 15 amino acids. Trimming cost V 6 bases and J 4 bases; bases outside gene matches: 11.

This chain links TRBV14 with TRBJ2-7, with 8 nucleotides matching TRBD2. The CDR3 contains 14 residues. Trimming took 3 bases from V and 3 from J; bases not matched to a gene: 4. Germline CDR1 is SGHDN and CDR2 is FVKESK. The CDR3: CASSHPSGSYEQYF. The CDR3 DNA reads TGTGCCAGCAGCCACCCCAGCGGGAGCTACGAGCAGTACTTC.

The chain uses TRBV14 and TRBJ2-1, with TRBD2 matching 10 bases. Germline V gives CDR1 SGHDN, CDR2 FVKESK. Trimming took 0 bases from V and 12 from J; bases not matched to a gene: 5. The CDR3 sequence is 14 residues long. The DNA for the CDR3 is TGTGCCAGCAGCCAAGATGTACTAGCGGGATTGCAGTTCTTC. Its protein is CASSQDVLAGLQFF.

This chain links TRBV9 with TRBJ1-5, with TRBD1 as a possible D gene (5 bases). Germline V gene sequence: CDR1 SGDLS, CDR2 YYNGEE. The CDR3 is 16 residues long. V lost 4 bases and J lost 1, with 15 bases in between. Here the CDR3 reads CASSPPGGGSNQPQHF. The DNA of the CDR3 is TGTGCCAGCAGCCCTCCTGGGGGGGGAAGCAATCAGCCCCAGCATTTT. Drawing the rest from reference TRBV9 and TRBJ1-5, the complete variable domain is DSGVTQTPKHLITATGQRVTLRCSPRSGDLSVYWYQQSLDQGLQFLIQYYNGEERAKGNILERFSAQQFPDLHSELNLSSLELGDSALYFCASSPPGGGSNQPQHFGDGTRLSIL.

This chain links TRBV6-1 with TRBJ2-3; TRBD2 agrees at 9 bases. V was pared by 5 bases and J by 2 bases, with 5 bases of the junction left unmatched. The CDR3 totals 15 residues. The germline V gene encodes CDR1 MNHNS and CDR2 SASEGT. CDR3 amino acids: CASSLTSGLTDTQYF. The CDR3 DNA reads as TGTGCCAGCAGTTTGACTAGCGGCCTCACAGATACGCAGTATTTT.

J is TRBJ2-3 and V is TRBV5-6; TRBD2 might be the D (6 bases). Germline CDR1 SGHDT, CDR2 YYEEEE. Between the trimmed V and J ends, which lost 4 bases and 0 bases, there was a span of 9 bases. CDR3 length: 14 residues. CDR3 sequence reads: CASSELASTDTQYF. The CDR3 region has the DNA TGTGCCAGCAGCGAGCTAGCGAGCACAGATACGCAGTATTTT.

This clone appeared once. The chain couples TRBV10-2 to TRBJ2-2; 7 bases map to TRBD2. Germline V gene data show CDR1 as WSHSY and CDR2 as SAAADI. The ends lost 3 bases at V and 0 bases at J; junction bases unmatched: 4. This CDR3 has 16 residues. The CDR3 nucleotides are TGCGCCAGCAGTGAACTACTAGCGTCGAACACCGGGGAGCTGTTTTTT. This translates into CASSELLASNTGELFF.

This clone was counted a single time. The chain uses TRBV28 and TRBJ2-3, with D tentatively TRBD2 (6 bases). The CDR3 has 16 residues. Trimming shortened V by 5 bases and J by 3 bases, and 18 bases separated the two germline ends. Germline V lookup: CDR1 MDHEN, CDR2 SYDVKM. The chain's CDR3 is CASSPTSMRLTDTQYF. DNA of the CDR3: TGTGCCAGCAGTCCCACTAGCATGCGTCTGACAGATACGCAGTATTTT.

There are a few counts of this clone. J is TRBJ2-2 and V is TRBV4-2; D uncertain. This CDR3 contains 14 residues. Per germline, CDR1 LGHNA and CDR2 YNFKEQ. V was pared by 4 bases and J by 7 bases, with 13 bases between. The CDR3 DNA sequence: TGTGCCAGCAGCCGGTTTAGCAGCGACGGGGAGCTGTTTTTT. Protein product: CASSRFSSDGELFF.

The chain recombines TRBV29-1 with TRBJ2-1, with D possibly matching TRBD1 (5 bases). Between the trimmed V and J ends, which lost 7 bases and 6 bases, there was a span of 10 bases. Germline CDR1 reads SQVTM; CDR2 reads ANQGSEA. The CDR3 sequence is 11 residues long. CDR3 DNA: TGCAGCGGGGCAGGGTCCAATGAGCAGTTCTTC. Residues: CSGAGSNEQFF.

The CDR3 bases are TGTGCCAGCAGCGGGGGACTCCGGTACGAAAAACTGTTTTTT. Its translation: CASSGGLRYEKLFF. The chain has TRBV9 and TRBJ1-4; maybe TRBD1 (5 bases). In germline, CDR1 is SGDLS, CDR2 YYNGEE. The ends were cut back, 3 bases at V and 8 bases at J, with 14 bases in the middle. The CDR3 is made up of 14 amino acids.

V and J are TRBV28 and TRBJ2-7; D is uncertain. Trimming removed 5 bases at V and 9 bases at J, with 11 bases between. Germline V lookup: CDR1 MDHEN, CDR2 SYDVKM. This CDR3 contains 11 residues. This CDR3 is CASSPDLTQYF. CDR3 in DNA: TGTGCCAGCAGTCCCGACTTGACGCAGTACTTC.

For this clone: The junction and the germline gene differ at one end; a read error may be behind it. This chain joins TRBV18 and TRBJ2-7; the D gene is possibly TRBD2 (6 bases). The CDR3 length is 11 residues. Germline CDR1 is KGHSH and CDR2 is LQKENI. The CDR3 DNA reads as TGTGCCAGCTCATCGGACTACGAGCAGTACTTT. It codes for CASSSDYEQYF.

The gene calls are TRBV28 and TRBJ2-5, with D possibly matching TRBD2 (6 bases). V lost 1 base and J lost 9, with 18 bases in between. Germline values: CDR1 MDHEN, CDR2 SYDVKM. The CDR3 is 15 residues long. Here the CDR3 DNA reads TGTGCCAGCAGTTTATTTTCGGGTTCAGGGAGGCCCCAGTACTTC. This codes for CASSLFSGSGRPQYF.

V and J are TRBV5-4 and TRBJ2-3, with TRBD2 matching over 7 bases. CDR1 and CDR2 (germline): SGHNT, YYREEE (reference sequence). The CDR3 is 14 amino acids. The junction had 3 bases not matched to a gene; V was cut back by 4 bases and J by 1 base. This CDR3 reads CASSTGLGTDTQYF. Here the CDR3 DNA reads TGTGCCAGCAGCACAGGACTAGGCACAGATACGCAGTATTTT.

J is TRBJ1-2 and V is TRBV29-1; D unresolved. V shed 2 bases and J shed 4 bases, with 5 bases lying between them. The CDR3 is made up of 11 amino acids. Germline loops: CDR1 SQVTM, CDR2 ANQGSEA. The CDR3 protein is CSVEIRYGYTF. The CDR3 DNA is TGCAGCGTTGAAATCCGCTATGGCTACACCTTC.